The sequence of this TCR beta chain was determined in a study of metastatic and nonmetastatic thyroid tumors. About the study: Comparison of repertoires was carried out across blood and tumor or nodule tissue from malignant and benign thyroid patients.

Via MiXCR, TCRdb re-called the PCR reads. Among 15,000 or so clones listed, approximately 32% were seen once. This clone has ten or more counts. The entire patient cohort was treatment-naive prior to thyroid surgery. V lost 4 bases and J lost 3, with 13 bases in between. The CDR3 is made up of 15 amino acids. This clonotype originated in a female donor with papillary thyroid cancer or a benign thyroid nodule (not recorded which). Some clones in this sample may be carry-over from other donors' samples. Sequences were obtained from tumor tissue. This chain connects TRBV12-3 or TRBV12-4 to TRBJ1-5; D might be TRBD1 (6 bases). The CDR3 DNA follows: TGTGCCAGCAGTTCCCCGGACAGCATCAATCAGCCCCAGCATTTT. Residues: CASSSPDSINQPQHF.